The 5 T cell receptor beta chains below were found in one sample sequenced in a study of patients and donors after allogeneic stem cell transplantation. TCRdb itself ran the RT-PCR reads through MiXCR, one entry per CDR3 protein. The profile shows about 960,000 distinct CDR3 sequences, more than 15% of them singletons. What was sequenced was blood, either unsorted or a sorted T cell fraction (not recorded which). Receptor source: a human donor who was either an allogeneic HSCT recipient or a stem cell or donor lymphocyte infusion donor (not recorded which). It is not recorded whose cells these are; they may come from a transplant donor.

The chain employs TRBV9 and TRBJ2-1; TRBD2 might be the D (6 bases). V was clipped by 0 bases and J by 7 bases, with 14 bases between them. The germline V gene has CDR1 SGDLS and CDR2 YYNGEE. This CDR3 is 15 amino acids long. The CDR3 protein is CASSVEPIGRNEQFF. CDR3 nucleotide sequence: TGTGCCAGCAGCGTAGAGCCTATCGGGAGAAATGAGCAGTTCTTC.

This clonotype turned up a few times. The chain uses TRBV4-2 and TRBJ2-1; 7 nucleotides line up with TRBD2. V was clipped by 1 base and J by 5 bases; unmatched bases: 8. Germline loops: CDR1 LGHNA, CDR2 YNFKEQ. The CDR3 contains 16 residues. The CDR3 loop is CASSQVGAGPNNEQFF. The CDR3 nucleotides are TGTGCCAGCAGCCAAGTCGGAGCGGGGCCAAACAATGAGCAGTTCTTC.

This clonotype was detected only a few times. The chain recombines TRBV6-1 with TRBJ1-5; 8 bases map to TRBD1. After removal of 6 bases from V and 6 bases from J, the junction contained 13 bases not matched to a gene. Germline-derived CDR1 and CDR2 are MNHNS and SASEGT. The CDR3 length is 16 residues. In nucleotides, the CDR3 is TGTGCCAGCAGGGTCAGGGGGCGCTGGGAGGGTCAGCCCCAGCATTTT. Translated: CASRVRGRWEGQPQHF.

CDR3 in amino acids: CASSQGGPNSYEQYF. The CDR3 DNA is TGTGCCAGCAGCCAAGGGGGACCGAATTCCTACGAGCAGTACTTC. J is TRBJ2-7 and V is TRBV3-1; D is perhaps TRBD1 or TRBD2 (5 bases each). This CDR3 is built from 15 residues. Trimming took off 1 base at V and 1 base at J, with 11 bases between the two ends. The germline CDR1 and CDR2 sequences are LGHDT and YNNKEL (reference sequence).

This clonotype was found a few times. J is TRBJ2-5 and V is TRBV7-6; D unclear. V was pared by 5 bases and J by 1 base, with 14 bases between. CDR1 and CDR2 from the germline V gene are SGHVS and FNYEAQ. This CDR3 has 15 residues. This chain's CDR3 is CASSREEWAQETQYF. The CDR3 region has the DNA TGTGCCAGCAGCCGAGAAGAGTGGGCCCAAGAGACCCAGTACTTC.